The rows below give T cell receptor beta chains drawn from one sample of a study of blood T cell repertoires in COVID-19. Clones were read by immunoSEQ multiplex PCR, and TCRdb kept only the in-frame ones, dropping some. This table has about 330,000 clones, under 95% appearing once. Sequencing was carried out using PBMCs or T cells enriched from blood (not recorded which). These TCRs come from a woman aged 25 to 39 who had recovered from COVID-19. The CDR3 runs from the conserved cysteine through the conserved F or W. A D gene is named only where the DNA matches it firmly. Only some rows state a clone size, as once, few, many or a class for expanded clones.

D gene: TRBD1; V gene: TRBV28; clone size: -; J gene: TRBJ1-4; CDR3 DNA: TGTGCCAGCATCGCCGGGACAGGGAAACTGTTTTTT; CDR3 protein: CASIAGTGKLFF
D gene: -; V gene: TRBV21-1; clone size: -; J gene: TRBJ2-7; CDR3 DNA: TGTGCCAGCAGCAAAGCGCGCAGGTCCGACGAGCAGTACTTC; CDR3 protein: CASSKARRSDEQYF
D gene: -; V gene: TRBV7-3; clone size: -; J gene: TRBJ2-1; CDR3 DNA: TGTGCCAGCAGCTTGCGGGTCCCCTCCTACAATGAGCAGTTCTTC; CDR3 protein: CASSLRVPSYNEQFF
D gene: TRBD2; V gene: TRBV3-1/TRBV3-2; clone size: -; J gene: TRBJ2-2; CDR3 DNA: TGTGCCAGCAGCCTAAGGGGACTAGATGTCCCCGGGGAGCTGTTTTTT; CDR3 protein: CASSLRGLDVPGELFF
D gene: -; V gene: TRBV5-4; clone size: -; J gene: TRBJ2-1; CDR3 DNA: TGTGCCAGCAGCCAGGCGAGGGTCTGGAATAATGAGCAGTTCTTC; CDR3 protein: CASSQARVWNNEQFF
D gene: -; V gene: TRBV30; clone size: once; J gene: TRBJ1-2; CDR3 DNA: TGTGCCTGGAGTGTAGGGGGGGCAGGCCCCTATGGCTACACCTTC; CDR3 protein: CAWSVGGAGPYGYTF
D gene: TRBD2; V gene: TRBV19; clone size: once; J gene: TRBJ2-3; CDR3 DNA: TGTGCCAGTAGGCCTGTCGGTAGCGGGAGGGCGAATACGCAGTATTTT; CDR3 protein: CASRPVGSGRANTQYF
D gene: -; V gene: TRBV9; clone size: -; J gene: TRBJ2-7; CDR3 DNA: TGTGCCAGCAGCGAAGGGGTTGGAGGGCTGTACGAGCAGTACTTC; CDR3 protein: CASSEGVGGLYEQYF
D gene: -; V gene: TRBV19; clone size: -; J gene: TRBJ1-2; CDR3 DNA: TGTGCCAGCTACACAAGGGAGCAGGGCTACACCTTC; CDR3 protein: CASYTREQGYTF
D gene: TRBD1; V gene: TRBV15; clone size: -; J gene: TRBJ2-7; CDR3 DNA: TGTGCCACCAGCAGAGACCGTTCGGGACAGGGGCGCGAGCAGTACTTC; CDR3 protein: CATSRDRSGQGREQYF
D gene: -; V gene: TRBV7-9; clone size: -; J gene: TRBJ2-7; CDR3 DNA: TGTGCCAGCAGCTCCCGGCAGGGATTATCCTACGAGCAGTACTTC; CDR3 protein: CASSSRQGLSYEQYF
D gene: -; V gene: TRBV6-5; clone size: -; J gene: TRBJ1-1; CDR3 DNA: TGTGCCAGCAAGGGGAGGGGGGGAGCTTTCTTT; CDR3 protein: CASKGRGGAFF
D gene: -; V gene: TRBV7-2; clone size: -; J gene: TRBJ2-1; CDR3 DNA: TGTGCCAGCAGCTTAACGGCGGGGGCAAACAATGAGCAGTTCTTC; CDR3 protein: CASSLTAGANNEQFF
D gene: -; V gene: TRBV4-2; clone size: few; J gene: TRBJ1-1; CDR3 DNA: TGTGCCAGCAGCCAAGCCAGTAACACTGAAGCTTTCTTT; CDR3 protein: CASSQASNTEAFF
D gene: -; V gene: TRBV15; clone size: -; J gene: TRBJ2-2; CDR3 DNA: TGTGCCACCAGCAGAGAAAATATCAACACCGGGGAGCTGTTTTTT; CDR3 protein: CATSRENINTGELFF
D gene: TRBD1; V gene: TRBV10-3; clone size: -; J gene: TRBJ1-1; CDR3 DNA: TGTGCCATCAGTGAGGGGACAGGGATGAACACTGAAGCTTTCTTT; CDR3 protein: CAISEGTGMNTEAFF
D gene: TRBD1; V gene: TRBV4-1; clone size: -; J gene: TRBJ2-7; CDR3 DNA: TGCGCCAGCAGCCAAGGGATCCTGGGGACAGGGGTTGTCGAGCAGTACTTC; CDR3 protein: CASSQGILGTGVVEQYF
D gene: -; V gene: TRBV25-1; clone size: -; J gene: TRBJ2-3; CDR3 DNA: TGTGCCAGCAGTGCTCGCGGGGGCTCCCCCCTAGATACGCAGTATTTT; CDR3 protein: CASSARGGSPLDTQYF
D gene: -; V gene: TRBV6-5; clone size: -; J gene: TRBJ1-1; CDR3 DNA: TGTGCCAGCAGTTACGAGAAGACAGGTACTAGAGCTTTCTTT; CDR3 protein: CASSYEKTGTRAFF
D gene: -; V gene: TRBV11-1; clone size: once; J gene: TRBJ2-5; CDR3 DNA: TGTGCCAGCAGCTTAGCACCAAGCGAAGAGACCCAGTACTTC; CDR3 protein: CASSLAPSEETQYF
D gene: -; V gene: TRBV2; clone size: -; J gene: TRBJ1-5; CDR3 DNA: TGTGCCAGCAGTGGACAGACCGGGCCCCAGCATTTT; CDR3 protein: CASSGQTGPQHF
D gene: -; V gene: TRBV28; clone size: -; J gene: TRBJ2-6; CDR3 DNA: TGTGCCAGCAGTTTTCGTAACAGCCAGAGTTCTGGGGCCAACGTCCTGACTTTC; CDR3 protein: CASSFRNSQSSGANVLTF
D gene: TRBD2; V gene: TRBV19; clone size: -; J gene: TRBJ2-5; CDR3 DNA: TGTGCCACTACTAGCGGGGGGGGACCACAAGAGACCCAGTACTTC; CDR3 protein: CATTSGGGPQETQYF
D gene: TRBD1; V gene: TRBV28; clone size: -; J gene: TRBJ1-2; CDR3 DNA: TGTGCCAGCAGTAATGGACCGGGACAGGGTTTTGGCTACACCTTC; CDR3 protein: CASSNGPGQGFGYTF
D gene: TRBD1; V gene: TRBV5-1; clone size: -; J gene: TRBJ1-1; CDR3 DNA: TGCGCCAGCAGCCCGGGGACAGGGTCCTGGGAACCGAACACTGAAGCTTTCTTT; CDR3 protein: CASSPGTGSWEPNTEAFF
D gene: -; V gene: TRBV27; clone size: -; J gene: TRBJ2-4; CDR3 DNA: TGTGCCAGCAGTTTAGGTAGCCCTAAAGACATTCAGTACTTC; CDR3 protein: CASSLGSPKDIQYF
D gene: TRBD2; V gene: TRBV20-1; clone size: -; J gene: TRBJ2-3; CDR3 DNA: TGCAGTGCTAGTGGCATCACCGGGGGGGGGAGCACAGATACGCAGTATTTT; CDR3 protein: CSASGITGGGSTDTQYF
D gene: -; V gene: TRBV7-9; clone size: -; J gene: TRBJ1-4; CDR3 DNA: TGTGCCAGCAGCCACCGACAGATTAATGAAAAACTGTTTTTT; CDR3 protein: CASSHRQINEKLFF
D gene: -; V gene: TRBV9; clone size: -; J gene: TRBJ2-5; CDR3 DNA: TGTGCCAGCAGCTCCGATTCTGGGGGAGGAGGGGAGACCCAGTACTTC; CDR3 protein: CASSSDSGGGGETQYF
D gene: -; V gene: TRBV7-9; clone size: -; J gene: TRBJ2-2; CDR3 DNA: TGTGCCAGCAGCTTAGCGCCTACAGGATCAGGATGGGGGGAGCTGTTTTTT; CDR3 protein: CASSLAPTGSGWGELFF
D gene: TRBD2; V gene: TRBV27; clone size: -; J gene: TRBJ2-7; CDR3 DNA: TGTGCCAGCAGTTCGACTAGCGGGGGGATCGAGCAGTACTTC; CDR3 protein: CASSSTSGGIEQYF
D gene: TRBD2; V gene: TRBV5-1; clone size: -; J gene: TRBJ2-6; CDR3 DNA: TGCGCCAGCAGCTTGGAACTAGCGGGGGGGCCAGGGGCCAACGTCCTGACTTTC; CDR3 protein: CASSLELAGGPGANVLTF
D gene: -; V gene: TRBV4-1; clone size: -; J gene: TRBJ2-7; CDR3 DNA: TGCGCCAGCAGCCAAGGATTGAACCGGGAGTGGGCCTACGAGCAGTACTTC; CDR3 protein: CASSQGLNREWAYEQYF
D gene: TRBD1; V gene: TRBV15; clone size: -; J gene: TRBJ1-1; CDR3 DNA: TGTGCCACCAGCAGAGATCAGGGGGCTGGGAACACTGAAGCTTTCTTT; CDR3 protein: CATSRDQGAGNTEAFF
D gene: -; V gene: TRBV28; clone size: -; J gene: TRBJ1-1; CDR3 DNA: TGTGCCAGCAGTTTAGGTACCTTCGAGGCTTTCTTT; CDR3 protein: CASSLGTFEAFF